This TCR beta chain originates from a study of response to subunit inactivated influenza vaccine. General study results and limits: Each seasonal flu vaccination may recruit only limited new T cells, authors suggested.

TCRdb fed the RT-PCR reads into MiXCR, producing one record per CDR3 protein. Among approximately 700,000 distinct CDR3 sequences listed, less than 20% were seen once. Of note for this clonotype: Antigen specificity is unknown.

The trim removed 3 bases at V and 5 bases at J, leaving 6 bases unmatched. Germline V lookup: CDR1 MNHEY, CDR2 SVGAGI. This CDR3 is 15 amino acids long. The chain employs TRBV6-5 and TRBJ2-5; the match to TRBD2 covers 10 bases. The clonotype was recovered from a man in his forties or fifties who received an inactivated influenza vaccine. The source material was PBMCs from blood, sampled about 13 days after vaccination. The CDR3: CASSYKAGGPETQYF. The CDR3 coding sequence is TGTGCCAGCAGTTATAAAGCGGGAGGGCCGGAGACCCAGTACTTC.